This T cell receptor beta chain was documented in a study of Ad26.COV2.S vaccination and SARS-CoV-2 variants. Study-wide background: Donor participated within the Ad26.COV2.S arm of the COV1001 trial. The study gave Ad26.COV2.S intramuscularly, once or twice 56 days apart. Study outcomes and limitations: Those who received the vaccine showed greater spike-specific TCR breadth than those given placebo. The TCR breadth and depth analyses may have understated or missed part of the total T cell responses.

In regard to this clone: Its matching antigen is unknown.

Profiling relied on immunoSEQ multiplex PCR, and the TCRdb table lists in-frame clones only, not all of them. The sample includes a few hundred thousand clones, roughly 90% of them seen just once. The CDR3 contains 14 residues. Germline V lookup: CDR1 MNHEY, CDR2 SMNVEV (reference sequence). The junction had 5 bases not matched to a gene; V was cut back by 5 bases and J by 5 bases. Treatment of the sample: some 19 received Ad26.COV2.S at low or high dose, single or two shots; about 5 received placebo; per-sample allocation not given. Samples were taken on day 63 after the first vaccine or placebo injection.

This clonotype was sampled from a person aged 18-60 years who received the Ad26.COV2.S COVID-19 vaccine or a placebo. The starting material was peripheral blood, obtained in a trial of Ad26.COV2.S vaccine versus placebo. This rearrangement joins TRBV27 to TRBJ1-2, with TRBD1 identical over 10 bases. CDR3 sequence reads: CASSGGTGAYGYTF. The CDR3 coding sequence is TGTGCCAGCAGTGGAGGGACAGGGGCGTATGGCTACACCTTC.